These 23 T cell receptor beta chains share one sample of origin, sequenced in a study of blood T cell repertoires in COVID-19. The data were produced by immunoSEQ multiplex PCR, yet TCRdb's version contains in-frame clones alone and is incomplete. The sample consists of about 350,000 clones, about 87% of them appearing once. Sequences were obtained from peripheral blood. The receptors derive from a man younger than 45 with COVID-19, enrolled during active disease.

V gene TRBV6-2 or TRBV6-3 combines with J gene TRBJ2-2, with TRBD1 matching 8 bases. With V trimmed by 2 bases and J by 5 bases, 16 bases remained unmatched. The CDR3 consists of 19 residues. Germline CDR1 reads MNHEY; CDR2 reads SVGEGT. In DNA, the CDR3 is TGTGCCAGCAGTTACCCCTTTCCGCCAGGGGGCGCGGGAACCGGGGAGCTGTTTTTT. Translated: CASSYPFPPGGAGTGELFF.

CDR3 loop: CASSFGGGWGGYTF. CDR3 DNA: TGTGCCAGCAGCTTTGGAGGGGGCTGGGGTGGCTACACCTTC. V gene TRBV5-6 combines with J gene TRBJ1-2; 7 nucleotides agree with TRBD1. Germline V CDR1 and CDR2: SGHDT, YYEEEE. J lost 7 bases, V lost 2 bases, and 8 bases had no gene match. The CDR3 runs to 14 residues.

The gene calls are TRBV19 and TRBJ2-7, with no clear D. V lost 6 bases and J lost 4, with 13 bases in between. The CDR3 has 13 residues. Germline V CDR1 and CDR2: LNHDA, SQIVND (reference sequence). CDR3 in amino acids: CASRDPGGYEQYF. The CDR3 DNA is TGTGCCAGTAGGGATCCTGGCGGTTACGAGCAGTACTTC.

This chain links TRBV7-2 with TRBJ2-1, with D tentatively TRBD2 (5 bases). Trimming left V 1 base short and J 7 bases short, with 17 bases between. The CDR3 runs 16 residues. Germline V CDR1 and CDR2: SGHTA, FQGNSA. The CDR3 nucleotides are TGTGCCAGCAGCTTAGGCACGGGGTTCTTGGGGAATGAGCAGTTCTTC. Protein: CASSLGTGFLGNEQFF.

This clone was counted only a few times. V is TRBV6-5 and J is TRBJ1-5, with D tentatively TRBD1 (6 bases). Germline V gene data show CDR1 as MNHEY and CDR2 as SVGAGI. The V gene lost 7 bases and the J gene lost 6 bases, with 16 bases spanning the gap. This CDR3 region has 14 residues. CDR3 in DNA: TGTGCCAGCAAGGGGGAGGGGTTGGGTCAGCCCCAGCATTTT. Translated: CASKGEGLGQPQHF.

The V gene is TRBV5-1, the J gene TRBJ1-5, with a possible D match to TRBD1 (5 bases). The CDR3 consists of 15 residues. CDR1 and CDR2 (germline): SGHRS, YFSETQ. V was shortened by 0 bases and J by 4 bases, with 11 bases between the two germline ends. CDR3 DNA: TGCGCCAGCAGCTTGGACGGGGGTCGTAATCAGCCCCAGCATTTT. Its protein product is CASSLDGGRNQPQHF.

V usage is TRBV2 and J usage is TRBJ1-4; D might be TRBD1 (6 bases). V was trimmed by 5 bases and J by 13 bases, leaving 20 bases between them. This CDR3 has 14 amino acids. In germline, CDR1 is SNHLY, CDR2 FYNNEI. Written as DNA, the CDR3 is TGTGCCAGCAGTAACCGGGACATGGGATTACCACTGTTTTTT. Translation: CASSNRDMGLPLFF.

For the CDR3, the DNA is TGCGCCAGCAGCTTCCCAGTAAACGCGACAGGGGGCCGATACGAGCAGTACTTC. Residues: CASSFPVNATGGRYEQYF. The chain links TRBV5-1 to TRBJ2-7; 10 bases agree with TRBD1. This CDR3 has 18 residues. The V gene's germline CDR1 is SGHRS and CDR2 YFSETQ. The V and J ends lost 2 bases and 4 bases, in that order; junction bases with no gene match: 15.

This chain joins TRBV7-2 and TRBJ2-1, with 11 nucleotides matching TRBD2. The junction had 3 bases not matched to a gene; V was cut back by 1 base and J by 7 bases. The CDR3 contains 15 residues. Germline CDR1 is SGHTA and CDR2 is FQGNSA. The CDR3 DNA is TGTGCCAGCAGCTTAGTAGCGGGAGGGCCGAATGAGCAGTTCTTC. This sequence encodes CASSLVAGGPNEQFF.

CDR3 DNA sequence: TGCGCCAGCAGCTCCCCGTCGCGACGGGAGGGGAATGAGCAGTTCTTC. Protein sequence: CASSSPSRREGNEQFF. The chain combines TRBV5-1 with TRBJ2-1, with TRBD2 matching 8 bases. V lost 3 bases, J lost 7 bases, and 12 bases stayed unmatched. The V gene's germline CDR1 is SGHRS and CDR2 YFSETQ. The CDR3 is made up of 16 amino acids.

There are a few counts of this clone. This chain joins TRBV5-1 and TRBJ2-5, with a weak D call TRBD2 (5 bases). Germline V gene data show CDR1 as SGHRS and CDR2 as YFSETQ. V dropped 0 bases and J dropped 5 bases, with 11 bases sitting between them. The CDR3 spans 14 residues. The CDR3 here is CASSLVVGAETQYF. CDR3 coding DNA: TGCGCCAGCAGCTTGGTCGTGGGAGCGGAGACCCAGTACTTC.

The J gene is TRBJ2-2, the V gene TRBV27; 8 bases fit TRBD1. The CDR3 is 14 residues long. V lost 5 bases and J lost 1; bases outside the gene matches: 0. Germline CDR1 is MNHEY and CDR2 is SMNVEV (reference sequence). The CDR3 loop is CASSTGGNTGELFF. CDR3 DNA sequence: TGTGCCAGCAGTACAGGGGGGAACACCGGGGAGCTGTTTTTT.

V usage is TRBV3-1 (or the pseudogene TRBV3-2) and J usage is TRBJ1-2; TRBD1 matches at 10 bases. Germline CDR1 LGHDT, CDR2 YNNKEL (reference sequence). V lost 4 bases and J lost 5; bases outside the gene matches: 4. This CDR3 contains 14 residues. CDR3 DNA: TGTGCCAGCAGCCCGCCGGGACAGGGGTATGGCTACACCTTC. It specifies CASSPPGQGYGYTF.

The CDR3 reads CASSVAGGTQNTQYF. CDR3 DNA: TGTGCCAGCAGCGTAGCAGGAGGTACACAGAATACGCAGTATTTT. The genes are TRBV9 and TRBJ2-3; D is possibly TRBD2 (5 bases). CDR1 and CDR2 (germline): SGDLS, YYNGEE. This CDR3 spans 15 amino acids. V was trimmed by 0 bases and J by 7 bases, leaving 15 bases between them.

The chain uses TRBV21-1 and TRBJ2-5; TRBD1 is taken as the D call from the table, unchecked against the DNA. TRBV21-1 is listed as a pseudogene. The CDR3 spans 15 residues. The CDR3 protein is CASSNQGIAFETQYF. The CDR3 DNA is TGTGCCAGCAGCAACCAGGGAATTGCGTTTGAGACCCAGTACTTC.

The genes are TRBV6-5 and TRBJ2-7; TRBD2 matches at 12 bases. The CDR3 length is 15 residues. J lost 6 bases, V lost 6 bases, and 9 bases had no gene match. Per germline, CDR1 MNHEY and CDR2 SVGAGI. CDR3 loop: CASSPLAGGRSEQYF. In nucleotides, the CDR3 is TGTGCCAGCAGCCCCCTAGCGGGGGGGCGGAGCGAGCAGTACTTC.

The CDR3 region is CASSFDYYEQYF. CDR3 coding DNA: TGTGCCAGCAGCTTCGACTACTACGAGCAGTACTTC. The rearrangement uses TRBV7-9 and TRBJ2-7; D is perhaps TRBD2 (5 bases). CDR1 and CDR2 (germline): SEHNR, FQNEAQ (reference sequence). V was clipped by 3 bases and J by 3 bases, with 6 bases between them. The CDR3 spans 12 residues.

The chain is built from TRBV6-2 or TRBV6-3 and TRBJ1-5; no firm D call. CDR1 and CDR2 from the germline V gene are MNHEY and SVGEGT. Deletions cut 4 bases from V and 3 bases from J, with 7 bases between. This CDR3 region has 13 residues. The CDR3 coding sequence is TGTGCCAGCAGTTTTTACTTCAATCAGCCCCAGCATTTT. It translates to CASSFYFNQPQHF.

This chain links TRBV10-3 with TRBJ1-5, with D tentatively TRBD1 (5 bases). Trimming removed 6 bases at V and 1 base at J, with 7 bases between. Germline lookup yields CDR1 ENHRY and CDR2 SYGVKD. This CDR3 is 13 amino acids long. CDR3: CAISGGSNQPQHF. The CDR3 DNA reads TGTGCCATCAGCGGGGGGAGCAATCAGCCCCAGCATTTT.

The genes are TRBV10-3 and TRBJ1-2; D remains unclear. CDR1 ENHRY and CDR2 SYGVKD come from the germline V gene. The CDR3 is made up of 15 amino acids. V shed 0 bases and J shed 4 bases, with 12 bases lying between them. This chain's CDR3 is CAISESGGRGYGYTF. Here the CDR3 DNA reads TGTGCCATCAGTGAGTCAGGAGGGAGAGGCTATGGCTACACCTTC.

The CDR3, as DNA: TGTGCCAGCAGCAAAAACTCCTACGAGCAGTACTTC. Protein: CASSKNSYEQYF. The chain links TRBV27 to TRBJ2-7; D remains ambiguous. Trimming removed 6 bases from V and 0 bases from J, with 6 bases in between. The CDR3 spans 12 residues. Germline CDR1 and CDR2: MNHEY and SMNVEV (reference sequence).

The V and J genes are TRBV3-1 (or the pseudogene TRBV3-2) and TRBJ2-1, with 9 positions matching TRBD2. V was clipped by 0 bases and J by 4 bases; unmatched bases: 22. CDR3 length: 22 amino acids. In germline, CDR1 is LGHDT, CDR2 YNNKEL (reference sequence). CDR3 nucleotides: TGTGCCAGCAGCCAAGATCGGTTGGGGCAGGGAACTAGCGGGTCAAAATACAATGAGCAGTTCTTC. This gives the protein CASSQDRLGQGTSGSKYNEQFF.

V usage is TRBV30 and J usage is TRBJ1-2; 10 bases line up with TRBD1. The CDR3 spans 13 residues. Germline loops: CDR1 GTSNPN, CDR2 SVGIG (reference sequence). V lost 5 bases and J lost 7; bases outside the gene matches: 7. The CDR3 spells CAWADRGRGGYTF. The CDR3, as DNA: TGTGCCTGGGCTGACAGGGGGCGAGGTGGCTACACCTTC.